A single sample is the source of the 21 T cell receptor beta chains below, sequenced in a study of TIL therapy for anti-PD-1-resistant metastatic lung cancer. This was the immunoSEQ v3 assay. Sequencing was performed with immunoSEQ multiplex PCR; in TCRdb, only in-frame clones are kept and a portion is missing. The sample lists 6,200 or so clones, 60% to 80% occurring once. Regarding time point: pre-treatment sample, taken before nivolumab and TIL therapy. The tumor samples were excised metastases, mostly pleural nodules or supraclavicular lymph nodes. The sample in question was tumor tissue, obtained at baseline. The source of these receptors is a person aged 25 to 85 with non-small cell lung cancer.

The CDR3 protein is CASSASTGFEQFF. The CDR3 nucleotides read TGTGCCAGCAGCGCGAGCACAGGGTTTGAGCAGTTCTTC. J is TRBJ2-1 and V is TRBV11-2, with a possible D match to TRBD1 (6 bases). Deletions cut 5 bases from V and 9 bases from J, with 14 bases between. Looked up from germline, CDR1 is SGHAT and CDR2 is FQNNGV. The CDR3 covers 13 residues.

J is TRBJ1-1 and V is TRBV11-3; TRBD1 might be the D (6 bases). Per the germline V gene, CDR1 is SGHNT and CDR2 is YENEEA. The CDR3 loop spans 13 amino acids. V was shortened by 5 bases and J by 8 bases, with 15 bases between the two germline ends. CDR3 in amino acids: CASSASQGGEAFF. DNA of the CDR3: TGTGCCAGCAGCGCCTCACAGGGTGGGGAAGCTTTCTTT.

This chain links TRBV7-2 with TRBJ2-7; either TRBD1 or TRBD2 may fit D (6 bases each). The ends were cut back, 4 bases at V and 4 bases at J, with 14 bases in the middle. In germline, CDR1 is SGHTA, CDR2 FQGNSA. CDR3 length equals 14 residues. CDR3 DNA: TGTGCCAGCAGCTACTCGGTAGGGGGGTACGAGCAGTACTTC. Protein sequence: CASSYSVGGYEQYF.

V gene TRBV14 combines with J gene TRBJ2-1, with TRBD2 identical over 13 bases. The V segment lost 4 bases and the J segment 8 bases; nucleotides outside the gene matches: 5. Germline CDR1 SGHDN, CDR2 FVKESK. This CDR3 contains 15 residues. In DNA form, the CDR3 reads TGTGCCAGCAGCCCTACTAGCGGGGGGGTACATGAGCAGTTCTTC. It is translated as CASSPTSGGVHEQFF.

This clone has only one observation. The V call is TRBV7-9, the J call TRBJ2-1; unclear D gene. Germline CDR1 reads SEHNR; CDR2 reads FQNEAQ (reference sequence). The CDR3 covers 13 residues. The V and J ends lost 2 bases and 9 bases respectively, with 11 bases between them. CDR3 loop: CASSLSDRLEQFF. The CDR3 DNA reads as TGTGCCAGCAGCTTAAGTGATCGGCTTGAGCAGTTCTTC.

The chain recombines TRBV24-1 with TRBJ2-1; perhaps TRBD1 as D (5 bases). Germline V gene data show CDR1 as KGHDR and CDR2 as SFDVKD. The CDR3 totals 12 residues. V was pared by 5 bases and J by 10 bases, with 11 bases between. The chain's CDR3 is CATSGPGREQFF. CDR3 coding DNA: TGTGCCACCAGTGGCCCAGGGCGCGAGCAGTTCTTC.

This clone was counted between two and nine times. DNA for the CDR3: TGTGCCAGTAGACTTAGCAATCAGCCCCAGCATTTT. Protein: CASRLSNQPQHF. The chain is built from TRBV19 and TRBJ1-5; D is ambiguous. CDR3 length: 12 amino acids. V lost 6 bases to trimming and J lost 0 bases, with 3 bases between them. CDR1 and CDR2 (germline): LNHDA, SQIVND (reference sequence).

V is TRBV5-1 and J is TRBJ2-4; D is possibly TRBD1 (5 bases). The CDR3 contains 15 residues. The ends were cut back, 0 bases at V and 7 bases at J, with 14 bases in the middle. Germline CDR1 and CDR2: SGHRS and YFSETQ. The CDR3 nucleotides read TGCGCCAGCAGCTTGGGGCAGGGTGGTTGGAACATTCAGTACTTC. Translation gives CASSLGQGGWNIQYF.

In its sample, this clone is medium-sized. CDR3 protein: CASSITGISSYNEQFF. Written as DNA, the CDR3 is TGTGCCAGTAGTATAACGGGTATAAGCTCCTACAATGAGCAGTTCTTC. This chain links TRBV19 with TRBJ2-1; D ambiguous. The ends were cut back, 2 bases at V and 0 bases at J, with 11 bases in the middle. The CDR3 contains 16 residues. Germline CDR1 LNHDA, CDR2 SQIVND (reference sequence).

The chain recombines TRBV20-1 with TRBJ2-1, with 9 bases matching TRBD1. V lost 6 bases, J lost 8 bases, and 14 bases stayed unmatched. The CDR3 sequence is 15 residues long. Germline CDR1 is DFQATT and CDR2 is SNEGSKA (reference sequence). The CDR3 reads CSASNPGQGGHEQFF. In DNA, the CDR3 is TGCAGTGCCAGTAATCCGGGACAGGGAGGTCATGAGCAGTTCTTC.

This chain joins TRBV6-6 and TRBJ1-3; TRBD1 is a possible D gene (6 bases). Trimming removed 5 bases at V and 0 bases at J, with 11 bases between. The germline CDR1 and CDR2 sequences are MNHNY and SVGAGI (reference sequence). CDR3 size: 15 residues. CDR3 DNA: TGTGCCAGCAGTCATCAGGGGATCTCTGGAAACACCATATATTTT. This gives the protein CASSHQGISGNTIYF.

This chain connects TRBV5-4 to TRBJ2-2; D ambiguous. Germline CDR1 reads SGHNT; CDR2 reads YYREEE (reference sequence). This CDR3 is 13 amino acids long. The V end lost 7 bases, the J end lost 0 bases, and 7 bases lay between the germline ends. The CDR3 bases are TGTGCCAGCCGACTTTCGAACACCGGGGAGCTGTTTTTT. It translates to CASRLSNTGELFF. Full variable domain (rest looked up from reference TRBV5-4 and TRBJ2-2): ETGVTQSPTHLIKTRGQQVTLRCSSQSGHNTVSWYQQALGQGPQFIFQYYREEENGRGNFPPRFSGLQFPNYSSELNVNALELDDSALYLCASRLSNTGELFFGEGSRLTVL.

This clone is medium-sized by share. V is TRBV4-2 and J is TRBJ2-1; 7 positions agree with TRBD2. This CDR3 is 17 amino acids long. Germline assignment: CDR1 LGHNA and CDR2 YNFKEQ. Trimming at V came to 0 bases and at J to 7 bases, leaving 12 bases not matched to a gene. For the CDR3, the DNA is TGTGCCAGCAGCCAAGATGGAGTGGGAGGGCAACCAAATGAGCAGTTCTTC. Its protein is CASSQDGVGGQPNEQFF.

This chain links TRBV28 with TRBJ2-7; no clear D gene. The germline V gene encodes CDR1 MDHEN and CDR2 SYDVKM. Trimming shortened V by 8 bases and J by 2 bases, and 10 bases separated the two germline ends. The CDR3 has 12 amino acids. Written as DNA, the CDR3 is TGTGCCAGCTCAGCTGAGCCCTACGAGCAGTACTTC. Translation gives CASSAEPYEQYF.

The rearrangement uses TRBV20-1 and TRBJ1-3; the D gene is possibly TRBD1 (5 bases). The CDR3 is made up of 15 amino acids. Germline CDR1 reads DFQATT; CDR2 reads SNEGSKA (reference sequence). V lost 3 bases to trimming and J lost 0 bases, with 12 bases between them. The CDR3 nucleotides read TGCAGTGCTAGTCGGGGCAGGACCTCTGGAAACACCATATATTTT. It is translated as CSASRGRTSGNTIYF.

This chain links TRBV24-1 with TRBJ2-3, with 9 bases that match TRBD1. The CDR3 covers 15 residues. Germline CDR1 and CDR2: KGHDR and SFDVKD. Trimming removed 6 bases from V and 5 bases from J; junction bases left unmatched: 8. This chain's CDR3 is CATSRRTGEGDTQYF. In DNA, the CDR3 is TGTGCCACCAGTAGAAGGACAGGGGAGGGAGATACGCAGTATTTT.

The J gene is TRBJ2-1, the V gene TRBV11-2, with 11 bases aligning to TRBD2. The V segment lost 6 bases and the J segment 6 bases; nucleotides outside the gene matches: 7. Germline-derived CDR1 and CDR2 are SGHAT and FQNNGV. The CDR3 extends over 15 amino acids. The CDR3 loop is CASSPLAGATNEQFF. The CDR3 DNA reads TGTGCCAGCAGTCCACTAGCGGGGGCCACCAATGAGCAGTTCTTC.

V and J are TRBV11-1 and TRBJ1-4; 8 bases agree with TRBD1. Trimming removed 5 bases from V and 0 bases from J; junction bases left unmatched: 5. This CDR3 contains 16 residues. From germline, CDR1 is SGHAT and CDR2 FQDESV (reference sequence). CDR3 protein: CASSPGQAATNEKLFF. Here the CDR3 DNA reads TGTGCCAGCAGCCCGGGACAGGCCGCAACTAATGAAAAACTGTTTTTT. Full variable domain (missing parts from reference TRBV11-1 and TRBJ1-4): EAEVAQSPRYKITEKSQAVAFWCDPISGHATLYWYRQILGQGPELLVQFQDESVVDDSQLPKDRFSAERLKGVDSTLKIQPAELGDSAMYLCASSPGQAATNEKLFFGSGTQLSVL.

The chain joins TRBV19 to TRBJ2-1; a possible D gene is TRBD2 (7 bases). V was trimmed by 3 bases and J by 5 bases, leaving 14 bases between them. From germline, CDR1 is LNHDA and CDR2 SQIVND (reference sequence). This CDR3 is 15 amino acids long. This chain's CDR3 is CASSIAGRDNNEQFF. The CDR3 DNA is TGTGCCAGTAGTATTGCAGGGAGGGACAACAATGAGCAGTTCTTC.

This clone has only a few counts. The chain employs TRBV7-2 and TRBJ2-3; possibly TRBD1 for D (6 bases). Looked up from germline, CDR1 is SGHTA and CDR2 is FQGNSA. V lost 5 bases to trimming and J lost 4 bases, with 7 bases between them. The CDR3 extends over 12 amino acids. CDR3 sequence (DNA): TGTGCCAGCAGCGAGGGGGCAGATACGCAGTATTTT. It translates to CASSEGADTQYF.

The CDR3 reads CASSLSAWAGGQPQHF. CDR3 sequence (DNA): TGTGCCAGCAGTTTAAGCGCGTGGGCAGGGGGTCAGCCCCAGCATTTT. The rearrangement uses TRBV27 and TRBJ1-5; 7 bases fit TRBD1. Germline V gene sequence: CDR1 MNHEY, CDR2 SMNVEV (reference sequence). This CDR3 region has 16 residues. With V trimmed by 2 bases and J by 6 bases, 10 bases remained unmatched.